These T cell receptor beta chains were read from a single sample in a study of blood T cell repertoires in COVID-19. The method was immunoSEQ multiplex PCR; TCRdb's version includes in-frame clones alone and lacks a portion of them. The sample lists around 310,000 clones; about 88% were seen once. The specimen sequenced was peripheral blood. Source of these receptors: a woman aged 55-69 years with acute or convalescent COVID-19. The CDR3 runs from the conserved cysteine through the conserved F or W. D genes are given only for firm matches. Rows may omit the clone size; those that give it use once, few, many or a size class.

-	TRBV20-1	-	TRBJ1-2	CSAGATGQLFSGYTF	TGCAGTGCTGGTGCAACCGGACAACTTTTTTCTGGCTACACCTTC
-	TRBV27	once	TRBJ1-1	CASTPRGRPIQAGVGTEAFF	TGTGCCAGCACCCCCCGGGGGAGACCGATCCAAGCCGGTGTTGGCACTGAAGCTTTCTTT
TRBD2	TRBV28	-	TRBJ2-2	CASSSFVDGRLAGVNTGELFF	TGTGCCAGCAGTTCGTTTGTTGACGGCCGACTAGCGGGAGTTAACACCGGGGAGCTGTTTTTT
-	TRBV27	-	TRBJ1-2	CASGQPSGYTF	TGTGCCAGCGGACAGCCCTCTGGCTACACCTTC
TRBD1	TRBV11-3	-	TRBJ2-1	CASSEQSGQGRQYEQFF	TGTGCCAGCAGTGAACAAAGTGGACAGGGACGACAATATGAGCAGTTCTTC
-	TRBV5-1	-	TRBJ2-7	CASSFGGEQYF	TGCGCCAGCAGCTTCGGGGGAGAGCAGTACTTC
-	TRBV27	once	TRBJ1-2	CASSTLGRPYGYTF	TGTGCCAGCAGTACTCTGGGGAGGCCTTATGGCTACACCTTC
TRBD2	TRBV5-4	-	TRBJ2-5	CASSLGGGSKQETQYF	TGTGCCAGCAGCCTGGGCGGGGGATCCAAACAAGAGACCCAGTACTTC
TRBD1	TRBV27	-	TRBJ1-4	CASSTTGFDEKLFF	TGTGCCAGCAGCACGACAGGGTTTGATGAAAAACTGTTTTTT
TRBD1	TRBV14	-	TRBJ1-2	CASSAWTGASPYGYTF	TGTGCCAGCAGCGCCTGGACAGGGGCGAGTCCCTATGGCTACACCTTC
-	TRBV4-2	-	TRBJ1-2	CASGHGGEVYGYTF	TGTGCCAGCGGCCACGGGGGAGAGGTCTATGGCTACACCTTC
TRBD1	TRBV7-2	-	TRBJ2-7	CASSEGTVSYEQYF	TGTGCCAGCAGCGAAGGGACAGTCTCCTACGAGCAGTACTTC
TRBD2	TRBV9	-	TRBJ2-7	CASPGATGGGHSYEQYF	TGTGCCAGCCCCGGGGCGACTGGCGGGGGTCACTCCTACGAGCAGTACTTC
TRBD1	TRBV29-1	-	TRBJ1-3	CSVGGRGPGNTIYF	TGCAGCGTTGGGGGCAGGGGGCCTGGAAACACCATATATTTT
TRBD2	TRBV5-1	-	TRBJ2-5	CASSIGTSGVIIYF	TGCGCCAGCAGCATAGGGACTAGCGGGGTGATAATATACTTC
-	TRBV5-6	-	TRBJ2-1	CASSFRGTLYNEQFF	TGTGCCAGCAGCTTCCGGGGGACCCTCTACAATGAGCAGTTCTTC
-	TRBV19	-	TRBJ1-1	CASSIEGGTEAFF	TGTGCCAGTAGTATAGAAGGGGGCACTGAAGCTTTCTTT
TRBD1	TRBV2	-	TRBJ2-5	CASSRQGAQETQYF	TGTGCCAGCAGTCGTCAGGGGGCGCAAGAGACCCAGTACTTC
TRBD1	TRBV7-9	few	TRBJ1-2	CASSSGTGGLGYTF	TGTGCCAGCAGCTCCGGGACAGGGGGACTCGGCTACACCTTC
TRBD1	TRBV6-5	-	TRBJ2-7	CASRQTGGFYEQYF	TGTGCCAGCAGGCAGACAGGGGGCTTTTACGAGCAGTACTTC
-	TRBV4-1	-	TRBJ1-5	CASSLDPQGDQPQHF	TGCGCCAGCAGCCTGGACCCACAGGGAGATCAGCCCCAGCATTTT
TRBD1	TRBV30	-	TRBJ1-2	CAWNLGQATYGYTF	TGTGCCTGGAATCTGGGACAGGCAACCTATGGCTACACCTTC
-	TRBV6-5	-	TRBJ1-5	CASSPTFGNQPQHF	TGTGCCAGCAGCCCGACCTTCGGGAATCAGCCCCAGCATTTT
-	TRBV6-2/TRBV6-3	once	TRBJ1-1	CASSHFSEGDTEAFF	TGTGCCAGCAGTCACTTCTCGGAAGGGGACACTGAAGCTTTCTTT
-	TRBV6-5	-	TRBJ2-5	CASRHKFQETQYF	TGTGCCAGCAGACACAAGTTCCAAGAGACCCAGTACTTC
-	TRBV7-2	-	TRBJ1-5	CASSLGRFQPQHF	TGTGCCAGCAGCTTAGGGCGGTTTCAGCCCCAGCATTTT
-	TRBV7-8	-	TRBJ1-4	CASSRRGGNEKLFF	TGTGCCAGCAGCAGACGGGGGGGTAATGAAAAACTGTTTTTT
-	TRBV29-1	-	TRBJ1-1	CSVEGTGRTEAFF	TGCAGCGTTGAAGGGACCGGGAGGACTGAAGCTTTCTTT
TRBD1	TRBV7-2	once	TRBJ2-5	CASRRQGGQETQYF	TGTGCCAGCAGACGACAGGGGGGTCAAGAGACCCAGTACTTC
TRBD1	TRBV28	-	TRBJ1-2	CASSQTGGRGYTF	TGTGCCAGCAGTCAGACAGGGGGCCGTGGCTACACCTTC
-	TRBV18	-	TRBJ1-1	CASSPLSGEAFF	TGTGCCAGCTCACCACTAAGCGGTGAAGCTTTCTTT
TRBD1	TRBV13	once	TRBJ1-6	CASSSTGTNSPLHF	TGTGCCAGCAGCTCGACAGGGACCAATTCACCCCTCCACTTT
-	TRBV28	-	TRBJ2-1	CASSLFGGVSSYNEQFF	TGTGCCAGCAGTCTGTTTGGCGGGGTGAGCTCCTACAATGAGCAGTTCTTC
TRBD2	TRBV3-1/TRBV3-2	-	TRBJ2-1	CASSPSGSGRFGQFF	TGTGCCAGCAGCCCTTCGGGTAGCGGGAGATTCGGGCAGTTCTTC
-	TRBV27	-	TRBJ2-5	CASTKGGTQYF	TGTGCCAGCACAAAAGGGGGGACCCAGTACTTC
TRBD1	TRBV27	once	TRBJ2-1	CASSLGRQGNEQFF	TGTGCCAGCAGTTTAGGGAGACAGGGGAATGAGCAGTTCTTC
-	TRBV28	-	TRBJ1-5	CASSLPPQPQHF	TGTGCCAGCAGTCTCCCTCCCCAGCCCCAGCATTTT
TRBD2	TRBV9	-	TRBJ2-3	CASSVGLAGAGTQYF	TGTGCCAGCAGCGTCGGACTAGCGGGGGCGGGTACGCAGTATTTT
-	TRBV19	-	TRBJ2-7	CASSIMARDYEQYF	TGTGCCAGTAGTATAATGGCCAGGGACTACGAGCAGTACTTC
-	TRBV21-1	once	TRBJ1-5	CASSTGQGHQPQHF	TGTGCCAGCAGCACCGGACAGGGACATCAGCCCCAGCATTTT
-	TRBV9	-	TRBJ2-1	CASSVEIRLDDNEQFF	TGTGCCAGCAGCGTAGAGATCCGACTAGACGACAATGAGCAGTTCTTC
-	TRBV6-5	-	TRBJ1-2	CASISSGILGGYTF	TGTGCCAGCATCTCCTCAGGGATCTTGGGTGGCTACACCTTC
-	TRBV5-1	-	TRBJ2-5	CASSYGGGQETQYF	TGCGCCAGCAGCTACGGAGGCGGGCAAGAGACCCAGTACTTC
TRBD1	TRBV28	-	TRBJ2-7	CASRQTGGTYEQYF	TGTGCCAGCAGACAGACAGGGGGTACCTACGAGCAGTACTTC
TRBD1	TRBV29-1	-	TRBJ1-5	CSAGQGNNQPQHF	TGCAGCGCCGGACAGGGCAACAATCAGCCCCAGCATTTT
-	TRBV6-4	-	TRBJ2-7	CASSDQRGTEQYF	TGTGCCAGCAGTGACCAACGGGGAACCGAGCAGTACTTC
TRBD2	TRBV7-2	-	TRBJ2-1	CASSLALGSAGGFQFF	TGTGCCAGCAGCTTGGCCCTCGGCTCCGCGGGGGGGTTTCAGTTCTTC
TRBD1	TRBV9	-	TRBJ1-2	CASSPIQGAEGYTF	TGTGCCAGCAGCCCAATACAGGGGGCGGAAGGCTACACCTTC
TRBD1	TRBV4-1	-	TRBJ1-2	CASSSPGGPYGYTF	TGCGCCAGCAGCTCCCCAGGGGGGCCCTATGGCTACACCTTC
TRBD1	TRBV4-2	-	TRBJ1-1	CASSQGQGELVNTEAFF	TGTGCCAGCAGCCAAGGGCAGGGGGAGTTGGTGAACACTGAAGCTTTCTTT
-	TRBV5-1	-	TRBJ1-5	CASSSDGDQPQHF	TGCGCCAGCAGCTCCGACGGAGATCAGCCCCAGCATTTT
TRBD1	TRBV28	-	TRBJ2-7	CASSGDSSYEQYF	TGTGCCAGCAGTGGGGACAGCTCCTACGAGCAGTACTTC
-	TRBV5-1	-	TRBJ1-2	CASSNQGYGYTF	TGCGCCAGCAGTAACCAGGGATATGGCTACACCTTC
-	TRBV19	-	TRBJ1-2	CASSLGGGFYGYTF	TGTGCCAGTAGCCTCGGGGGGGGGTTCTATGGCTACACCTTC
-	TRBV11-3	-	TRBJ2-7	CASSLGGQGSSYEQYF	TGTGCCAGCAGCTTAGGAGGCCAGGGGTCCTCCTACGAGCAGTACTTC
-	TRBV7-2	-	TRBJ2-7	CASSLDSRGGGSYEQYF	TGTGCCAGCAGCTTAGATTCGAGAGGTGGAGGTTCGTACGAGCAGTACTTC